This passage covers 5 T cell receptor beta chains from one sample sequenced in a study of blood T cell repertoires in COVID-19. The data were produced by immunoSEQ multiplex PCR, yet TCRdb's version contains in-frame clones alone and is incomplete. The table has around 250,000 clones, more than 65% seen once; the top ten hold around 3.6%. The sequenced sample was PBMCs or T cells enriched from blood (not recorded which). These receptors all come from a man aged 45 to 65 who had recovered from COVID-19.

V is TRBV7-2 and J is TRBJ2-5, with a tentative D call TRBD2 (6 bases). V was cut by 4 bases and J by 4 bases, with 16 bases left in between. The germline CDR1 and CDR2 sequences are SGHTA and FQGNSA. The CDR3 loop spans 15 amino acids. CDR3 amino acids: CASSSRAAGRETQYF. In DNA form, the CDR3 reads TGTGCCAGCAGCTCCCGGGCCGCGGGGAGAGAGACCCAGTACTTC.

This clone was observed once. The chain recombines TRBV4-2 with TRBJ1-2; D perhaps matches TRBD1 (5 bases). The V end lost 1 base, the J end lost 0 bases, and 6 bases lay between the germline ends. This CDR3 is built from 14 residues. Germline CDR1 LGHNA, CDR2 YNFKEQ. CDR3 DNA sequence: TGTGCCAGCAGCCAAGGACAGACTAACTATGGCTACACCTTC. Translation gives CASSQGQTNYGYTF.

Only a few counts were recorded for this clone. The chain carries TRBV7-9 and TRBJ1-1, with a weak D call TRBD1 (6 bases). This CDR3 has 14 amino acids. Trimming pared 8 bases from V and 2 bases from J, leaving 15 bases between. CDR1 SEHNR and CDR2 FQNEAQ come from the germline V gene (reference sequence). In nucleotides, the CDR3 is TGTGCCAGCGGTGGGGGCGGGTTAAACACTGAAGCTTTCTTT. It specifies CASGGGGLNTEAFF.

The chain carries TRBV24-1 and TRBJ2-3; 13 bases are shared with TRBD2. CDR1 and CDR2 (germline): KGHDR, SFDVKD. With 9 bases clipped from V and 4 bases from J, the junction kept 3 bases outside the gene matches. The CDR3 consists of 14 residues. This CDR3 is CATGTSGISDTQYF. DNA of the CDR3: TGTGCCACCGGGACTAGCGGGATTTCAGATACGCAGTATTTT.

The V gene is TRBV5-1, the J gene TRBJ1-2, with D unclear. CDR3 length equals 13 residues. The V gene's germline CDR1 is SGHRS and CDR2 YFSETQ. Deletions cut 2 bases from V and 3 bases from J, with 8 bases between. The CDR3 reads CASSLMPDYGYTF. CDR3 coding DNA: TGCGCCAGCAGCTTAATGCCGGACTATGGCTACACCTTC.